A selection of T cell receptor beta chains follows, all from one sample in a study of cytomegalovirus exposure and HLA in healthy donors. Produced via immunoSEQ multiplex PCR; TCRdb's table is partial and in-frame only. Of 150,000 to 200,000 clones listed, roughly four fifths are singletons. Material: PBMCs. The receptors were gathered from a man younger than 35 in good health and CMV-seronegative. CDR3s include the opening cysteine and the closing phenylalanine or tryptophan. A D gene is named only where the DNA matches it firmly. Where a row states a size, it is once, few, many or the class of an expanded clone; other rows omit it.

once TRBJ2-1 NA TRBV2 CASRFPGSYNEQFF TGTGCCAGCAGGTTCCCGGGGTCCTACAATGAGCAGTTCTTC
NA TRBJ2-2 NA TRBV29-1 CSVQNTGELFF TGCAGCGTTCAGAACACCGGGGAGCTGTTTTTT
NA TRBJ1-6 TRBD1 TRBV7-2 CASSLFFDRGNSPLHF TGTGCCAGCAGCTTATTTTTCGACAGGGGTAATTCACCCCTCCACTTT
once TRBJ1-5 NA TRBV28 CAISPPQGHNQPQHF TGTGCCATCTCCCCCCCGCAGGGACACAATCAGCCCCAGCATTTT
NA TRBJ2-2 NA TRBV9 CASSVVSNTGELFF TGTGCCAGCAGCGTAGTTTCTAACACCGGGGAGCTGTTTTTT
NA TRBJ1-6 NA TRBV2 CASSPDPGRNSPLHF TGTGCCAGCAGTCCGGACCCAGGGCGGAATTCACCCCTCCACTTT
NA TRBJ2-1 NA TRBV6-6 CASSRRVVDEQFF TGTGCCAGCAGTCGCCGGGTTGTTGATGAGCAGTTCTTC
NA TRBJ1-5 NA TRBV6-5 CASSPSSNQPQHF TGTGCCAGCAGCCCGAGTAGCAATCAGCCCCAGCATTTT
NA TRBJ2-1 TRBD2 TRBV7-6 CASSQSGLAADGEQFF TGTGCCAGCAGCCAATCGGGACTAGCGGCTGACGGTGAGCAGTTCTTC
few TRBJ1-2 TRBD1 TRBV7-9 CASSLGSGGNGYTF TGTGCCAGCAGCTTAGGGTCAGGGGGCAATGGCTACACCTTC
few TRBJ1-6 TRBD1 TRBV6-1 CASSEGDSLSSPLHF TGTGCCAGCAGTGAAGGGGACAGCCTCTCATCACCCCTCCACTTT
once TRBJ1-2 NA TRBV10-2 CASIPRGGYGYTF TGCGCCAGCATCCCGCGGGGGGGCTATGGCTACACCTTC
NA TRBJ2-7 TRBD1 TRBV10-3 CAIKGQSYEQYF TGTGCCATCAAGGGACAGAGCTACGAGCAGTACTTC
NA TRBJ1-1 NA TRBV25-1 CASSGPYTNTEAFF TGTGCCAGCAGTGGTCCGTACACCAACACTGAAGCTTTCTTT
once TRBJ2-3 TRBD2 TRBV11-3 CASSSGLASTDTQYF TGTGCCAGCAGCTCCGGACTAGCAAGCACAGATACGCAGTATTTT
NA TRBJ2-3 NA TRBV5-1 CASRPRLDRSTDTQYF TGCGCCAGCAGACCTAGACTAGATCGGAGCACAGATACGCAGTATTTT
NA TRBJ1-2 TRBD1 TRBV6-5 CASSYGQGVSGYTF TGTGCCAGCAGTTACGGACAGGGAGTGTCCGGCTACACCTTC
NA TRBJ2-3 NA TRBV9 CASSVGGVTDTQYF TGTGCCAGCAGCGTAGGCGGTGTCACAGATACGCAGTATTTT
NA TRBJ2-2 TRBD1 TRBV27 CASSPGTETGELFF TGTGCCAGCAGTCCGGGGACAGAAACCGGGGAGCTGTTTTTT
few TRBJ1-5 NA TRBV19 CASSIAGGNQPQHF TGTGCCAGTAGTATAGCAGGGGGCAATCAGCCCCAGCATTTT
NA TRBJ1-5 NA TRBV15 CATSRDARGIHNQPQHF TGTGCCACCAGCAGAGATGCCCGCGGGATTCATAATCAGCCCCAGCATTTT
NA TRBJ1-2 TRBD1 TRBV4-1 CASSPSSGTGNYGYTF TGCGCCAGCAGTCCTTCCTCCGGGACAGGGAACTATGGCTACACCTTC
NA TRBJ1-1 NA TRBV30 CAWDRTANTEAFF TGTGCCTGGGACAGGACAGCTAACACTGAAGCTTTCTTT
NA TRBJ2-7 NA TRBV2 CASSEEPQVRYEQYF TGTGCCAGCAGTGAAGAACCCCAAGTGAGATACGAGCAGTACTTC
NA TRBJ1-3 TRBD1 TRBV27 CASSFRQGDTIYF TGTGCCAGCAGTTTCCGACAGGGCGACACCATATATTTT
NA TRBJ2-7 TRBD1 TRBV9 CASSAGQGITYEQYF TGTGCCAGCAGCGCCGGACAGGGGATTACCTACGAGCAGTACTTC
NA TRBJ1-1 TRBD1 TRBV10-3 CANGQEWNTEAFF TGTGCCAACGGACAGGAGTGGAACACTGAAGCTTTCTTT
NA TRBJ1-5 NA TRBV27 CASSHLRGQLNKGYSNQPQHF TGTGCCAGCAGCCACCTAAGAGGACAGCTCAATAAGGGGTATAGCAATCAGCCCCAGCATTTT
NA TRBJ1-4 NA TRBV2 CASSVSEKLFF TGTGCCAGCAGTGTCAGTGAAAAACTGTTTTTT
NA TRBJ1-1 NA TRBV7-2 CASSLYWQGAAFF TGTGCCAGCAGCTTATATTGGCAGGGCGCAGCTTTCTTT
few TRBJ2-3 NA TRBV6-1 CASLRQPSTDTQYF TGTGCCAGCTTAAGACAGCCGAGCACAGATACGCAGTATTTT
NA TRBJ2-2 TRBD2 TRBV10-3 CAISGPTSGSDTGELFF TGTGCCATCAGTGGCCCCACTAGCGGGAGTGACACCGGGGAGCTGTTTTTT
NA TRBJ1-1 NA TRBV2 CASTRGMNTEAFF TGTGCCAGCACCCGAGGGATGAACACTGAAGCTTTCTTT
NA TRBJ1-1 TRBD1 TRBV5-1 CASSLDRGNTEAFF TGCGCCAGCAGCTTGGACAGGGGAAACACTGAAGCTTTCTTT
NA TRBJ2-1 TRBD2 TRBV10-3 CAAGGAAGELYNEQFF TGTGCCGCCGGGGGGGCGGCGGGGGAGCTTTACAATGAGCAGTTCTTC
NA TRBJ2-7 TRBD1 TRBV5-5 CASSLGPGQGSYEQYF TGTGCCAGCAGCTTGGGGCCGGGACAGGGTTCGTACGAGCAGTACTTC
NA TRBJ2-7 NA TRBV9 CASSPGTDSYEQYF TGTGCCAGCAGCCCCGGGACTGACTCCTACGAGCAGTACTTC
once TRBJ1-1 NA TRBV12-5 CASGREPNTEAFF TGTGCTAGTGGTAGAGAACCGAACACTGAAGCTTTCTTT
NA TRBJ1-5 NA TRBV6-1 CASSEVSGSSNQPQHF TGTGCCAGCAGTGAAGTCTCTGGGAGCAGCAATCAGCCCCAGCATTTT
NA TRBJ1-4 TRBD1 TRBV7-9 CASSGQGNEKLFF TGTGCCAGCAGCGGACAGGGAAATGAAAAACTGTTTTTT
NA TRBJ2-7 NA TRBV6-1 CARRNRADEQYF TGTGCCAGACGAAACAGGGCGGACGAGCAGTACTTC
NA TRBJ2-1 NA TRBV21-1 CASSKRFYNEQFF TGTGCCAGCAGCAAACGGTTCTACAATGAGCAGTTCTTC
NA TRBJ1-1 NA TRBV5-1 CASTGAGNTEAFF TGCGCCAGCACAGGGGCAGGGAACACTGAAGCTTTCTTT
NA TRBJ2-1 TRBD2 TRBV11-2 CASCAGTSDSRGGNEQFF TGTGCCAGCTGCGCTGGGACTAGCGACTCTAGGGGCGGCAATGAGCAGTTCTTC
NA TRBJ1-2 TRBD1 TRBV20-1 CSAGTVYGYTF TGCAGTGCTGGGACAGTCTATGGCTACACCTTC
NA TRBJ2-3 NA TRBV5-1 CASSSNPRGTIADTQYF TGCGCCAGCAGCAGTAACCCTCGGGGGACCATAGCAGATACGCAGTATTTT
NA TRBJ2-3 TRBD1 TRBV6-5 CASSLLGTGTDTQYF TGTGCCAGCAGCCTCTTGGGGACAGGCACAGATACGCAGTATTTT
NA TRBJ2-3 TRBD2 TRBV28 CASSSMTERESTDTQYF TGTGCCAGCAGCTCTATGACAGAGCGGGAGAGCACAGATACGCAGTATTTT
NA TRBJ1-5 NA TRBV18 CASSTTTDSSNQPQHF TGTGCCAGCTCAACGACGACGGACAGTAGCAATCAGCCCCAGCATTTT
NA TRBJ2-3 NA TRBV5-4 CASSLRDTDTQYF TGTGCCAGCAGCCTACGGGACACAGATACGCAGTATTTT